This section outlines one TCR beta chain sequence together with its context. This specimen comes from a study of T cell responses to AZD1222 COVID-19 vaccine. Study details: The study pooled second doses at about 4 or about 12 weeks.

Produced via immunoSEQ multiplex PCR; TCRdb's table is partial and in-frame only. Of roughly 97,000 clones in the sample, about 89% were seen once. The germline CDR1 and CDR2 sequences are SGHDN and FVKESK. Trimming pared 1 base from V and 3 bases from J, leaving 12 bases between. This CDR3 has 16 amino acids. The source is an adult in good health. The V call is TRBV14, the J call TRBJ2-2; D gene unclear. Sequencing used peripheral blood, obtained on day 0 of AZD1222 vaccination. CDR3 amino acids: CASSQVSSLDTGELFF. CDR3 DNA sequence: TGTGCCAGCAGCCAAGTTTCTTCCCTAGACACCGGGGAGCTGTTTTTT. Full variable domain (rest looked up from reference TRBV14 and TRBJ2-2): EAGVTQFPSHSVIEKGQTVTLRCDPISGHDNLYWYRRVMGKEIKFLLHFVKESKQDESGMPNNRFLAERTGGTYSTLKVQPAELEDSGVYFCASSQVSSLDTGELFFGEGSRLTVL.